Shown below are 29 T cell receptor beta chains from a single sample sequenced in a study of spatial heterogeneity in lung cancer. TCRdb re-analysed the 5' RACE reads in MiXCR, keeping a single row per CDR3 protein. Counted here are some 78,000 distinct CDR3 sequences, roughly 8% occurring once; the ten biggest clones make up roughly 7%. The time point: sample taken at primary tumor resection. The material was PBMCs, obtained at surgery. The receptors derive from a male donor with early-stage non-small cell lung cancer.

The sample holds many counts of this clonotype. The CDR3: CSALSRLAFF. The CDR3, as DNA: TGCAGTGCCCTCTCCCGTCTGGCTTTCTTT. V usage is TRBV20-1 and J usage is TRBJ1-1; no clear D. The germline V and J ends were trimmed by 6 bases and 11 bases, with 13 bases remaining between them. The V gene's germline CDR1 is DFQATT and CDR2 SNEGSKA (reference sequence). The CDR3 extends over 10 amino acids.

This clonotype has a handful of counts. The chain employs TRBV12-3 or TRBV12-4 and TRBJ1-1, with D perhaps matching TRBD1 (6 bases). V lost 3 bases and J 4 bases, leaving 12 bases between the germline ends. CDR3 length: 14 amino acids. The CDR3 is CASSFSPGVTEAFF. Written as DNA, the CDR3 is TGTGCCAGCAGTTTTTCCCCAGGGGTCACTGAAGCTTTCTTT.

This CDR3 reads CASSPGTSGPYEQYF. The CDR3 DNA reads TGCGCCAGCAGCCCCGGGACTAGCGGTCCCTACGAGCAGTACTTC. The chain uses TRBV5-1 and TRBJ2-7; 11 bases fit TRBD2. Trimming at V came to 4 bases and at J to 2 bases, leaving 5 bases not matched to a gene. Germline V CDR1 and CDR2: SGHRS, YFSETQ. This CDR3 contains 15 residues.

This clonotype showed up many times. The gene calls are TRBV20-1 and TRBJ1-1; TRBD1 might be the D (5 bases). CDR3 length equals 15 residues. Germline loops: CDR1 DFQATT, CDR2 SNEGSKA (reference sequence). V shed 0 bases and J shed 1 base, with 12 bases lying between them. This CDR3 is CSARDRKGPNTEAFF. As DNA, the CDR3 is TGCAGTGCTAGAGATCGTAAGGGGCCGAACACTGAAGCTTTCTTT.

The genes are TRBV4-1 and TRBJ1-2; 8 nucleotides match TRBD1. J lost 0 bases, V lost 3 bases, and 6 bases had no gene match. The CDR3 contains 16 residues. Germline V gene lookup returns CDR1 MGHRA and CDR2 YSYEKL. The CDR3 nucleotides read TGCGCCAGCAGCCAGTATGGGACAGGCACTAACTATGGCTACACCTTC. Amino acids: CASSQYGTGTNYGYTF.

The sample holds many counts of this clonotype. The chain combines TRBV5-6 with TRBJ2-7; a weak D match, TRBD2 (5 bases). CDR3 length equals 15 residues. Trimming left V 0 bases short and J 4 bases short, with 14 bases between. Germline loops: CDR1 SGHDT, CDR2 YYEEEE. The CDR3 DNA sequence: TGTGCCAGCAGCTTGGAGTCCGGCGGGCATTACGAGCAGTACTTC. Amino acid sequence: CASSLESGGHYEQYF. Combining the CDR3 with reference TRBV5-6 and TRBJ2-7 gives the whole variable domain DAGVTQSPTHLIKTRGQQVTLRCSPKSGHDTVSWYQQALGQGPQFIFQYYEEEERQRGNFPDRFSGHQFPNYSSELNVNALLLGDSALYLCASSLESGGHYEQYFGPGTRLTVT.

The chain recombines TRBV7-9 with TRBJ1-2; no reliable D call. This CDR3 region has 13 residues. Trimming removed 0 bases from V and 4 bases from J, with 6 bases in between. CDR1 is SEHNR and CDR2 is FQNEAQ in the germline V gene (reference sequence). This CDR3 is CASSLAAAYGYTF. CDR3 DNA sequence: TGTGCCAGCAGCTTAGCGGCGGCCTATGGCTACACCTTC.

This clonotype was found many times. The chain couples TRBV10-3 to TRBJ2-1; TRBD1 might be the D (6 bases). CDR1 and CDR2 (germline): ENHRY, SYGVKD. Between the trimmed V and J ends, which lost 0 bases and 9 bases, there was a span of 12 bases. The CDR3 covers 14 residues. The CDR3 protein is CAISESGARGEQFF. The DNA for the CDR3 is TGTGCCATCAGTGAGTCGGGAGCCAGGGGTGAGCAGTTCTTC.

This clonotype was counted many times. This sequence joins TRBV10-3 and TRBJ1-3, with a weak D call TRBD1 (5 bases). The germline V and J ends were trimmed by 10 bases and 4 bases, with 14 bases remaining between them. The CDR3 is 13 amino acids. Per the germline V gene, CDR1 is ENHRY and CDR2 is SYGVKD. CDR3 in amino acids: CATRDSSGNTIYF. As DNA, the CDR3 is TGTGCCACTCGTGACAGTTCCGGAAACACCATATATTTT.

This clonotype showed up many times. The J gene is TRBJ2-1, the V gene TRBV7-2; D gene unclear. The V and J ends lost 1 base and 4 bases respectively, with 11 bases between them. This CDR3 is 15 amino acids long. Germline V gene sequence: CDR1 SGHTA, CDR2 FQGNSA. For the CDR3, the DNA is TGTGCCAGCAGCTTAGTCTTCGGATATTACAATGAGCAGTTCTTC. It yields the protein CASSLVFGYYNEQFF.

With respect to this clonotype: The germline gene is not matched at one end of the junction; a read error may be the cause. J is TRBJ2-1 and V is TRBV7-7; 8 bases fit TRBD2. Germline V CDR1 and CDR2: SSHAT, FNYEAQ (reference sequence). The CDR3 has 15 amino acids. CDR3 coding DNA: TGTGCTAGCAGCGTTAGCGGGAATTCGTACAATGAGCAGTTCTTC. As protein: CASSVSGNSYNEQFF.

This clonotype was found many times. This sequence joins TRBV27 and TRBJ1-5; 9 positions match TRBD1. Germline CDR1 MNHEY, CDR2 SMNVEV (reference sequence). This CDR3 spans 15 amino acids. J gave up 3 bases and V 5 bases, and 5 bases lay outside the gene matches. In DNA, the CDR3 is TGTGCCAGCAGTACGGGACAGGGAAACAATCAGCCCCAGCATTTT. It specifies CASSTGQGNNQPQHF.

This clonotype appeared many times. The CDR3 spells CASGSGEQFF. CDR3 sequence (DNA): TGCGCCAGCGGAAGCGGAGAGCAGTTCTTC. This chain links TRBV5-1 with TRBJ2-1, with D tentatively TRBD2 (5 bases). Germline loops: CDR1 SGHRS, CDR2 YFSETQ. V lost 7 bases, J lost 10 bases, and 9 bases lay in between. The CDR3 totals 10 residues.

This clonotype was detected ten times or more. The genes are TRBV19 and TRBJ2-4; unclear D gene. Germline V CDR1 and CDR2: LNHDA, SQIVND (reference sequence). Trimming removed 10 bases at V and 4 bases at J, with 20 bases between. The CDR3 runs to 15 residues. Written as DNA, the CDR3 is TGTGCCACCTCTGGACGTCGCGACCCGAAAAACATTCAGTACTTC. This encodes CATSGRRDPKNIQYF.

In this sample, this clonotype turned up many times. This chain links TRBV30 with TRBJ1-5, with D maybe TRBD1 (6 bases). V gave up 1 base and J gave up 5 bases, with 9 bases separating them. Germline V gene lookup returns CDR1 GTSNPN and CDR2 SVGIG (reference sequence). This CDR3 contains 13 residues. This CDR3 is CAWSAGDHQPQHF. The CDR3 region has the DNA TGTGCCTGGAGTGCAGGGGATCATCAGCCCCAGCATTTT.

In its sample, this clonotype was seen many times. CDR3 amino acids: CASSMDRTNEKLFF. The CDR3 region has the DNA TGTGCCAGTAGTATGGACAGAACTAATGAAAAACTGTTTTTT. The chain joins TRBV19 to TRBJ1-4, with D perhaps TRBD1 (6 bases). V lost 3 bases and J lost 1, with 6 bases in between. In germline, CDR1 is LNHDA, CDR2 SQIVND (reference sequence). There are 14 residues in the CDR3.

The chain joins TRBV30 to TRBJ1-2, with D unclear. From germline, CDR1 is GTSNPN and CDR2 SVGIG (reference sequence). The CDR3 consists of 10 residues. V gave up 8 bases and J gave up 8 bases, with 12 bases separating them. This chain's CDR3 is CAARAGGYTF. The CDR3 DNA sequence: TGTGCCGCCCGCGCTGGGGGCTACACCTTC.

In its sample, this clonotype was seen many times. The genes are TRBV7-8 and TRBJ1-4; no clear D gene. This CDR3 contains 14 residues. Trimming removed 5 bases from V and 9 bases from J, with 16 bases in between. Germline CDR1 SGHVS, CDR2 FQNEAQ. CDR3 loop: CASSLRLDVKKLFF. The CDR3 bases are TGTGCCAGCAGCCTACGCTTGGACGTGAAAAAACTGTTTTTT.

The sample holds a few counts of this clonotype. This chain uses TRBV4-3 with TRBJ2-7; D might be TRBD2 (5 bases). CDR1 is LGHNA, CDR2 YSLEER, per germline. Trimming cost V 0 bases and J 6 bases, with 9 bases left between them. CDR3 size: 13 residues. Here the CDR3 DNA reads TGCGCCAGCAGCCAAGATCTGGAGGTCGAGCAGTACTTC. Residues: CASSQDLEVEQYF.

This clonotype was detected many times. V and J are TRBV5-1 and TRBJ1-1, with 7 bases matching TRBD1. The V gene end was trimmed by 3 bases and the J gene end by 7 bases; junction bases not matched to a gene: 15. The CDR3 contains 16 residues. CDR1 and CDR2 (germline): SGHRS, YFSETQ. Written as DNA, the CDR3 is TGCGCCAGCAGCTCCTCCGGGACAGCCAGTGTATTTGAAGCTTTCTTT. Translated: CASSSSGTASVFEAFF. The whole variable domain, remainder taken from reference TRBV5-1 and TRBJ1-1, is KAGVTQTPRYLIKTRGQQVTLSCSPISGHRSVSWYQQTPGQGLQFLFEYFSETQRNKGNFPGRFSGRQFSNSRSEMNVSTLELGDSALYLCASSSSGTASVFEAFFGQGTRLTVV.

This clonotype was counted at least ten times. The V call is TRBV6-5, the J call TRBJ2-2; D uncertain. Germline values: CDR1 MNHEY, CDR2 SVGAGI. The V gene lost 6 bases and the J gene lost 7 bases, with 9 bases spanning the gap. CDR3 length: 12 residues. This chain's CDR3 is CASSYTVGELFF. CDR3 nucleotides: TGTGCCAGCAGCTATACAGTCGGGGAGCTGTTTTTT.

The chain is built from TRBV2 and TRBJ2-3, with a possible D match to TRBD2 (7 bases). V lost 7 bases, J lost 3 bases, and 17 bases lay in between. The germline CDR1 and CDR2 sequences are SNHLY and FYNNEI. This CDR3 region has 15 residues. This CDR3 is CASNGGGAWTDTQYF. The CDR3 bases are TGTGCCAGCAACGGCGGGGGCGCGTGGACAGATACGCAGTATTTT.

At least ten counts were recorded for this clonotype. V and J are TRBV12-3 or TRBV12-4 and TRBJ2-1, with D unresolved. Trimming stripped 3 bases from V and 6 bases from J, with 9 bases between. The CDR3 totals 13 residues. For the CDR3, the DNA is TGTGCCAGCAGTTTTTACCCGATCAATGAGCAGTTCTTC. Translating it yields CASSFYPINEQFF.

This clonotype was seen at least ten times. The V call is TRBV24-1, the J call TRBJ1-1; TRBD1 matches 9 bases. Germline V gives CDR1 KGHDR, CDR2 SFDVKD. V shed 6 bases, J shed 0 bases, and the junction held 7 bases outside the gene matches. The CDR3 has 16 residues. CDR3 protein: CATSPPDRGLNTEAFF. CDR3 sequence (DNA): TGTGCCACCAGTCCCCCGGACAGGGGCTTGAACACTGAAGCTTTCTTT.

This clonotype appeared many times. The chain joins TRBV12-3 or TRBV12-4 to TRBJ1-6; D gene uncertain. The CDR3 is 13 residues long. The germline V and J ends were trimmed by 7 bases and 8 bases, with 12 bases remaining between them. The CDR3 region has the DNA TGTGCCAGCAACGGGGATATAGATTCACCCCTCCACTTT. This codes for CASNGDIDSPLHF.

This clonotype was counted ten times or more. This chain connects TRBV7-2 to TRBJ2-3; 7 bases line up with TRBD1. CDR3 length: 17 residues. V lost 6 bases, J lost 3 bases, and 15 bases stayed unmatched. CDR1 is SGHTA, CDR2 FQGNSA, per germline. CDR3 amino acids: CASSFRQGTISTDTQYF. The CDR3 DNA reads TGTGCCAGCAGTTTCCGACAGGGAACCATTAGTACAGATACGCAGTATTTT.

The chain uses TRBV20-1 and TRBJ1-2, with 7 bases matching TRBD1. The CDR3 runs to 13 residues. V lost 1 base to trimming and J lost 2 bases; unmatched junction nucleotides: 1. Germline V gene data show CDR1 as DFQATT and CDR2 as SNEGSKA (reference sequence). This CDR3 is CSARGQGNYGYTF. DNA of the CDR3: TGCAGTGCTAGAGGACAGGGCAACTATGGCTACACCTTC.

This clonotype was observed a few times. The chain combines TRBV27 with TRBJ1-1; the D gene is possibly TRBD1 (6 bases). CDR3 length equals 13 residues. The V gene lost 0 bases and the J gene lost 9 bases, with 11 bases spanning the gap. The germline V gene has CDR1 MNHEY and CDR2 SMNVEV (reference sequence). CDR3 nucleotides: TGTGCCAGCAGTTTATCGTTTGGGGACAAAGCTTTCTTT. Translation gives CASSLSFGDKAFF.

This clonotype was counted only a few times. This chain uses TRBV11-2 with TRBJ2-5, with TRBD2 as a possible D gene (5 bases). CDR3 size: 13 residues. In germline, CDR1 is SGHAT, CDR2 FQNNGV. The ends were cut back, 6 bases at V and 2 bases at J, with 10 bases in the middle. CDR3 in amino acids: CASRRALQETQYF. The CDR3 nucleotides read TGTGCCAGCAGGCGGGCTTTACAAGAGACCCAGTACTTC.